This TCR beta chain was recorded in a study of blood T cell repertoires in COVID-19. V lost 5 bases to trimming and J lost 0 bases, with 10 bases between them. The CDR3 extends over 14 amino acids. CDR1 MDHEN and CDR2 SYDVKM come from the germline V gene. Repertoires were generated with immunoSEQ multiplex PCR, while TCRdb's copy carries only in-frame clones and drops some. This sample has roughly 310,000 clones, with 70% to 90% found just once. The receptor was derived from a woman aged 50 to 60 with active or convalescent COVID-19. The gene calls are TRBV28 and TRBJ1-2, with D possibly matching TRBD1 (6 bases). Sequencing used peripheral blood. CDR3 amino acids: CASSPQGSNYGYTF. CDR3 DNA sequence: TGTGCCAGCAGTCCACAGGGTTCTAACTATGGCTACACCTTC.